This paragraph reports one T cell receptor beta chain. Its antigen is currently unknown. This sample stems from a study of siplizumab effects on memory and regulatory T cells. The germline V gene has CDR1 MDHEN and CDR2 SYDVKM. CDR3 size: 11 residues. V was clipped by 6 bases and J by 5 bases, with 7 bases between them. Whole-study findings and limits: Memory cells seemed less diverse than naive T cells, which seemed major alloresponse contributors.

Assay used: immunoSEQ multiplex PCR; TCRdb lists only in-frame clones, some missing. The sample holds about 100,000 clones; about 95% are singletons and the top ten take 1% to 1.5%. The specimen sequenced was non-Treg CD4+ T cells sorted from blood. The sequence was collected from a human donor in good health. The J gene is TRBJ1-2, the V gene TRBV28; D gene uncertain. As DNA, the CDR3 is TGTGCCAGCAGGGCGGGGTATGGCTACACCTTC. Amino acids: CASRAGYGYTF.